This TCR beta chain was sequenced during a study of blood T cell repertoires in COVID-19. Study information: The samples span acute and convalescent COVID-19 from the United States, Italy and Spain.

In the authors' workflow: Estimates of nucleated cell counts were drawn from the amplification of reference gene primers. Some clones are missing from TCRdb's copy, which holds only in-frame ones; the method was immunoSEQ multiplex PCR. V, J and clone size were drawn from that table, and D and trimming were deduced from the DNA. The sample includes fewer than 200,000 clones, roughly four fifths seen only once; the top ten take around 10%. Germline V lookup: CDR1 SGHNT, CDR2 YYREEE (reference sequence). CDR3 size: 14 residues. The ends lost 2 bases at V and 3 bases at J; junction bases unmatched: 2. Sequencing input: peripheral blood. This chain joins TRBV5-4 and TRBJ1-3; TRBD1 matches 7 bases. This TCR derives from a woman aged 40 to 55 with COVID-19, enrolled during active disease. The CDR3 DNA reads TGTGCCAGCAGCTTAGGACAGGTTGGAAACACCATATATTTT. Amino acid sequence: CASSLGQVGNTIYF.